The 29 T cell receptor beta chains given below trace back to one sample, sequenced in a study of blood T cell repertoires in COVID-19. The data were produced by immunoSEQ multiplex PCR, yet TCRdb's version contains in-frame clones alone and is incomplete. The sample lists 150,000 or so clones; approximately 84% were seen once. Sequences were obtained from PBMCs or T cells enriched from blood (not recorded which). Receptors were obtained from a woman aged 45-60 years who had recovered from COVID-19.

This clone was counted once. V gene TRBV9 combines with J gene TRBJ1-1; TRBD1 aligns across 7 bases. Per germline, CDR1 SGDLS and CDR2 YYNGEE. The CDR3 consists of 17 residues. V lost 3 bases and J lost 0; bases outside the gene matches: 11. The CDR3, as DNA: TGTGCCAGCAGCGCCAAAAGGGAACAGGGGCTGAACACTGAAGCTTTCTTT. Its protein product is CASSAKREQGLNTEAFF.

This clone is a singleton in its sample. J is TRBJ2-7 and V is TRBV29-1, with a possible D match to TRBD1 (6 bases). The CDR3 spans 13 residues. CDR1 and CDR2 from the germline V gene are SQVTM and ANQGSEA. Trimming shortened V by 4 bases and J by 4 bases, and 14 bases separated the two germline ends. The CDR3 loop reads CSVAGQGLYEQYF. DNA of the CDR3: TGCAGCGTTGCAGGCCAGGGGCTGTACGAGCAGTACTTC.

The rearrangement uses TRBV5-1 and TRBJ1-5; the D gene is possibly TRBD1 (5 bases). The CDR3 spans 15 residues. Germline assignment: CDR1 SGHRS and CDR2 YFSETQ. Trimming left V 5 bases short and J 3 bases short, with 15 bases between. The CDR3 coding sequence is TGCGCCAGCAGTCCTGGAGACAGAGACAATCAGCCCCAGCATTTT. Amino acids: CASSPGDRDNQPQHF.

This clone was detected once. CDR3 sequence: CASSLTPGQGANEQYF. The CDR3 coding sequence is TGCGCCAGCAGCTTGACCCCTGGACAGGGGGCCAACGAGCAGTACTTC. The chain uses TRBV5-1 and TRBJ2-7, with 11 bases matching TRBD1. The V segment lost 1 base and the J segment 5 bases; nucleotides outside the gene matches: 8. This CDR3 contains 16 residues. Germline-derived CDR1 and CDR2 are SGHRS and YFSETQ.

The chain recombines TRBV7-9 with TRBJ1-2; D uncertain. CDR3 size: 14 residues. Germline lookup yields CDR1 SEHNR and CDR2 FQNEAQ (reference sequence). V lost 6 bases and J 4 bases, leaving 15 bases between the germline ends. The CDR3 region is CASSSQQSPYGYTF. CDR3 DNA sequence: TGTGCCAGCAGTTCCCAACAGAGCCCCTATGGCTACACCTTC.

This chain uses TRBV4-2 with TRBJ2-1, with unresolved D. This CDR3 comprises 15 residues. V was cut by 1 base and J by 0 bases, with 7 bases left in between. The germline CDR1 and CDR2 sequences are LGHNA and YNFKEQ. The CDR3 DNA sequence: TGTGCCAGCAGCCAAGTCGGCGGCTCCTACAATGAGCAGTTCTTC. As protein: CASSQVGGSYNEQFF.

This clone was seen many times. V is TRBV6-2 or TRBV6-3 and J is TRBJ2-2, with TRBD1 as a possible D gene (6 bases). Trimming took 2 bases from V and 0 from J, leaving 13 bases between them. Germline V gene data show CDR1 as MNHEY and CDR2 as SVGEGT. The CDR3 contains 17 residues. CDR3 amino acids: CASSYVPGHPNTGELFF. The CDR3, as DNA: TGTGCCAGCAGTTACGTTCCGGGACACCCGAACACCGGGGAGCTGTTTTTT.

V is TRBV9 and J is TRBJ1-3; 7 bases match TRBD1. There are 16 residues in the CDR3. V shed 3 bases and J 2 bases; nucleotides not matched to a gene: 8. CDR1 and CDR2 from the germline V gene are SGDLS and YYNGEE. The CDR3 sequence: CASSDYRGLAGNTIYF. CDR3 nucleotide sequence: TGTGCCAGCAGCGATTACAGGGGTTTGGCTGGAAACACCATATATTTT.

The chain links TRBV4-1 to TRBJ1-5; D remains unclear. Germline lookup yields CDR1 MGHRA and CDR2 YSYEKL. The V and J ends lost 8 bases and 9 bases respectively, with 26 bases between them. The CDR3 extends over 16 amino acids. The CDR3 loop reads CASREKPGDQMAPQHF. The CDR3 nucleotides read TGCGCCAGCCGGGAAAAACCGGGAGATCAAATGGCGCCCCAGCATTTT.

V and J are TRBV10-3 and TRBJ2-7; the D gene is possibly TRBD2 (5 bases). CDR3 length: 12 residues. V lost 2 bases and J 7 bases, leaving 9 bases between the germline ends. Germline-derived CDR1 and CDR2 are ENHRY and SYGVKD. CDR3 sequence (DNA): TGTGCCATCAGTGAGGGCACGGGGGAGCAGTACTTC. Protein product: CAISEGTGEQYF.

The chain has TRBV3-1 (or the pseudogene TRBV3-2) and TRBJ2-1; 8 bases are a match to TRBD2. The CDR3 has 18 residues. The V gene end was trimmed by 2 bases and the J gene end by 7 bases; junction bases not matched to a gene: 16. Germline lookup yields CDR1 LGHDT and CDR2 YNNKEL (reference sequence). The CDR3 reads CASSQKSPGGAHGNEQFF. In DNA form, the CDR3 reads TGTGCCAGCAGCCAAAAGAGTCCCGGGGGGGCCCACGGTAATGAGCAGTTCTTC.

The chain combines TRBV27 with TRBJ2-5, with D possibly being TRBD2 (6 bases). Germline V lookup: CDR1 MNHEY, CDR2 SMNVEV (reference sequence). The CDR3 length is 16 residues. Trimming removed 5 bases from V and 2 bases from J, with 18 bases in between. CDR3 region: CASSPLLTGRQETQYF. Written as DNA, the CDR3 is TGTGCCAGCAGTCCCCTTTTGACGGGGAGGCAAGAGACCCAGTACTTC.

The chain couples TRBV19 to TRBJ1-1; D not certain. This CDR3 spans 13 amino acids. The germline gives CDR1 LNHDA, CDR2 SQIVND (reference sequence). V lost 10 bases and J 4 bases, leaving 16 bases between the germline ends. CDR3 residues: CAIGPSGFTEAFF. The DNA for the CDR3 is TGTGCCATCGGACCTTCGGGGTTCACTGAAGCTTTCTTT.

This clone was counted a single time. This sample also contains other DNA sequences that code for the same CDR3. The chain carries TRBV27 and TRBJ1-5; a possible D gene is TRBD1 (6 bases). CDR3 length equals 14 residues. V lost 6 bases, J lost 4 bases, and 13 bases lay in between. In germline, CDR1 is MNHEY, CDR2 SMNVEV (reference sequence). The CDR3 DNA is TGTGCCAGCAGCCCAGGACAGAGTAATCAGCCCCAGCATTTT. Amino acid sequence: CASSPGQSNQPQHF.

This clone was observed a few times. V is TRBV28 and J is TRBJ2-2, with D perhaps TRBD2 (5 bases). CDR1 and CDR2 (germline): MDHEN, SYDVKM. Trimming removed 5 bases from V and 6 bases from J, with 7 bases in between. The CDR3 length is 12 residues. CDR3 sequence (DNA): TGTGCCAGCAGTACGCGGGCCGGGGAGCTGTTTTTT. Translation gives CASSTRAGELFF.

V gene TRBV29-1 combines with J gene TRBJ1-2, with 7 bases aligning to TRBD1. The V gene end was trimmed by 3 bases and the J gene end by 5 bases; junction bases not matched to a gene: 6. The CDR3 is made up of 13 amino acids. Germline V gene lookup returns CDR1 SQVTM and CDR2 ANQGSEA. CDR3 sequence (DNA): TGCAGCGTTGATACAGGGGTTTTATATGGCTACACCTTC. Translating it yields CSVDTGVLYGYTF.

This clone was recorded a few times. The V gene is TRBV7-2, the J gene TRBJ2-5, with a tentative D call TRBD1 (5 bases). Per germline, CDR1 SGHTA and CDR2 FQGNSA. Trimming pared 1 base from V and 3 bases from J, leaving 9 bases between. This CDR3 has 14 residues. The chain's CDR3 is CASSLGQWKETQYF. For the CDR3, the DNA is TGTGCCAGCAGCTTAGGACAGTGGAAAGAGACCCAGTACTTC.

The rearrangement joins TRBV11-2 to TRBJ2-1; TRBD2 agrees at 14 bases. With V trimmed by 3 bases and J by 2 bases, 6 bases remained unmatched. The CDR3 consists of 18 residues. CDR1 SGHAT and CDR2 FQNNGV come from the germline V gene. The CDR3 loop reads CASSFGTSGSPPYNEQFF. CDR3 DNA sequence: TGTGCCAGCAGCTTCGGGACTAGCGGGAGTCCGCCCTACAATGAGCAGTTCTTC.

The V gene is TRBV19, the J gene TRBJ1-5; the D gene is possibly TRBD1 (6 bases). This CDR3 has 17 residues. Germline CDR1 is LNHDA and CDR2 is SQIVND (reference sequence). Trimming took 5 bases from V and 1 from J, leaving 18 bases between them. CDR3 residues: CASSPWPGGESNQPQHF. CDR3 bases: TGTGCCAGTAGTCCTTGGCCTGGGGGCGAAAGCAATCAGCCCCAGCATTTT.

The chain combines TRBV6-5 with TRBJ1-5; no reliable D call. V was trimmed by 6 bases and J by 7 bases, leaving 13 bases between them. Germline CDR1 MNHEY, CDR2 SVGAGI. The CDR3 has 13 amino acids. CDR3 sequence reads: CASRPSAEQPQHF. The CDR3, as DNA: TGTGCCAGCAGACCAAGTGCGGAGCAGCCCCAGCATTTT.

The chain is built from TRBV5-1 and TRBJ2-1; 9 positions match TRBD1. With 4 bases clipped from V and 3 bases from J, the junction kept 5 bases outside the gene matches. Germline V lookup: CDR1 SGHRS, CDR2 YFSETQ. The CDR3 extends over 15 amino acids. The CDR3 coding sequence is TGCGCCAGCAGCGAGGGGACAGGGAGCTACAATGAGCAGTTCTTC. This gives the protein CASSEGTGSYNEQFF.

The chain carries TRBV28 and TRBJ1-2, with 9 positions matching TRBD1. CDR1 and CDR2 from the germline V gene are MDHEN and SYDVKM. CDR3 length equals 14 residues. After removal of 4 bases from V and 4 bases from J, the junction contained 4 bases not matched to a gene. CDR3: CASSSGQGSYGYTF. As DNA, the CDR3 is TGTGCCAGCAGTTCCGGACAGGGGTCCTATGGCTACACCTTC.

The chain couples TRBV7-3 to TRBJ2-2; 9 nucleotides match TRBD2. The CDR3 totals 15 residues. J lost 5 bases, V lost 7 bases, and 8 bases had no gene match. The germline V gene encodes CDR1 SGHTA and CDR2 FQGTGA. The CDR3, as DNA: TGTGCCAGCAAAGGAGCGGGAGGAGGGACCGGGGAGCTGTTTTTT. Translated, it gives CASKGAGGGTGELFF.

This chain uses TRBV28 with TRBJ1-6; D not certain. Between the trimmed V and J ends, which lost 11 bases and 0 bases, there was a span of 11 bases. Germline values: CDR1 MDHEN, CDR2 SYDVKM. The CDR3 covers 14 residues. The CDR3 DNA follows: TGTGCCGGCCAGGAACACTCCTATAATTCACCCCTCCACTTT. Its protein product is CAGQEHSYNSPLHF. The entire variable domain, with the rest obtained from reference TRBV28 and TRBJ1-6, is as follows: DVKVTQSSRYLVKRTGEKVFLECVQDMDHENMFWYRQDPGLGLRLIYFSYDVKMKEKGDIPEGYSVSREKKERFSLILESASTNQTSMYLCAGQEHSYNSPLHFGNGTRLTVT.

The chain couples TRBV11-3 to TRBJ1-1; D is undetermined. CDR1 is SGHNT, CDR2 YENEEA, per germline. Trimming took 5 bases from V and 1 from J, leaving 11 bases between them. This CDR3 region has 14 residues. The CDR3 is CASSALGSNTEAFF. CDR3 DNA: TGTGCCAGCAGCGCCCTGGGCTCGAACACTGAAGCTTTCTTT.

The chain employs TRBV2 and TRBJ1-2; D gene ambiguous. Germline V CDR1 and CDR2: SNHLY, FYNNEI. V lost 3 bases and J 1 base, leaving 9 bases between the germline ends. CDR3 size: 14 residues. The CDR3 nucleotides read TGTGCCAGCAGTGAGGAGTCTAGTAACTATGGCTACACCTTC. Protein sequence: CASSEESSNYGYTF.

The V and J genes are TRBV7-9 and TRBJ1-2; TRBD1 aligns across 12 bases. The CDR3 is made up of 14 amino acids. Germline lookup yields CDR1 SEHNR and CDR2 FQNEAQ (reference sequence). J lost 7 bases, V lost 3 bases, and 3 bases had no gene match. The CDR3 protein is CASSFPGQGAGYTF. Here the CDR3 DNA reads TGTGCCAGCAGCTTTCCGGGACAGGGGGCTGGCTACACCTTC. The complete variable domain, with remaining parts taken from reference TRBV7-9 and TRBJ1-2, reads DTGVSQNPRHKITKRGQNVTFRCDPISEHNRLYWYRQTLGQGPEFLTYFQNEAQLEKSRLLSDRFSAERPKGSFSTLEIQRTEQGDSAMYLCASSFPGQGAGYTFGSGTRLTVV.

The chain carries TRBV5-1 and TRBJ2-1; TRBD2 is a possible D gene (6 bases). The CDR3 consists of 17 residues. V lost 0 bases and J 7 bases, leaving 20 bases between the germline ends. CDR1 and CDR2 from the germline V gene are SGHRS and YFSETQ. CDR3 loop: CASSLDRASVGLNEQFF. The CDR3 nucleotides are TGCGCCAGCAGCTTGGACCGGGCTAGCGTAGGTCTAAATGAGCAGTTCTTC.

The J gene is TRBJ1-1, the V gene TRBV7-2; D is undetermined. CDR3 size: 15 residues. The V gene lost 1 base and the J gene lost 3 bases, with 12 bases spanning the gap. Looked up from germline, CDR1 is SGHTA and CDR2 is FQGNSA. CDR3 region: CASSLVGQKDTEAFF. Here the CDR3 DNA reads TGTGCCAGCAGCTTAGTTGGGCAGAAAGACACTGAAGCTTTCTTT.